The rows below give T cell receptor beta chains drawn from one sample of a study of blood T cell repertoires in COVID-19. Data came from immunoSEQ multiplex PCR; TCRdb stores just in-frame clones and leaves some out. This table holds almost 500,000 clones, 88% found once. What was sequenced was PBMCs or T cells enriched from blood (not recorded which). Receptors were obtained from a woman aged 55-75 years who had recovered from COVID-19. CDR3s include the opening cysteine and the closing phenylalanine or tryptophan. Fields, in order: D gene, clone size, V gene, J gene, CDR3 DNA, CDR3 protein. The D gene is left open where the match is weak. The listing skips clone size in some rows; elsewhere it reads once, few, many or a size class.

TRBD2	.	TRBV30	TRBJ2-1	TGTGCCTGGAGCCAATATCTAGCGGGCTCCTACAATGAGCAGTTCTTC	CAWSQYLAGSYNEQFF
.	.	TRBV11-2	TRBJ2-7	TGTGCCAGCAGCTTGTCATCCGACACAGGTTACGAGCAGTACTTC	CASSLSSDTGYEQYF
.	.	TRBV4-1	TRBJ1-1	TGCGCCAGCAGCTTCCCCCCGTCGGAAGCTTTCTTT	CASSFPPSEAFF
TRBD1	once	TRBV19	TRBJ2-7	TGTGCCAGTAGTGTGGACAGGGGGCCCTACGAGCAGTACTTC	CASSVDRGPYEQYF
TRBD1	.	TRBV6-5	TRBJ1-2	TGTGCCAGCAGGCACAGGGGAGGTGGTGGCTACACCTTC	CASRHRGGGGYTF
.	.	TRBV7-9	TRBJ2-2	TGTGCCAGCAGCTTAGAGACATTGACCGGGGAGCTGTTTTTT	CASSLETLTGELFF
TRBD2	.	TRBV11-2	TRBJ2-2	TGTGCCAGCAGCTTAGCCGGGGGGGCTTGGACCGGGGAGCTGTTTTTT	CASSLAGGAWTGELFF
.	.	TRBV9	TRBJ1-1	TGTGCCAGCAGCGTAGATTCAGGGGCGAACACTGAAGCTTTCTTT	CASSVDSGANTEAFF
TRBD1	.	TRBV18	TRBJ2-5	TGTGCCAGCTCGCCCGGGACAGGCCGAGAGACCCAGTACTTC	CASSPGTGRETQYF
TRBD1	.	TRBV18	TRBJ1-2	TGTGCCAGCTCACCTACCGGGACAGGGTCTAACTATGGCTACACCTTC	CASSPTGTGSNYGYTF
.	.	TRBV6-2/TRBV6-3	TRBJ2-4	TGTGCCAGCAGCACCGGACAGCCCCAACCACTCAAAAACATTCAGTACTTC	CASSTGQPQPLKNIQYF
.	.	TRBV11-2	TRBJ1-1	TGTGCCAGCAGCTTAGTGGGAGGGGTTAGGACTGAAGCTTTCTTT	CASSLVGGVRTEAFF
TRBD1	few	TRBV6-1	TRBJ1-3	TGTGCCAGCAGTGAATTCTGGGGGCTGGAATACAGGGGTGCGGGAAACACCATATATTTT	CASSEFWGLEYRGAGNTIYF
TRBD1	.	TRBV30	TRBJ2-1	TGTGCCTGGAGTGTACTAGGGGGCACCTACAATGAGCAGTTCTTC	CAWSVLGGTYNEQFF
.	.	TRBV2	TRBJ1-5	TGTGCCAGCCAACAGGGTAATAGCAATCAGCCCCAGCATTTT	CASQQGNSNQPQHF